The next 8 T cell receptor beta chains were all read from a single sample in a study of neurological immune-mediated disorders. Via MiXCR, TCRdb re-called the 5' RACE reads, giving one row per CDR3 protein. The sample records 75,000 to 85,000 distinct CDR3 sequences, 17% being singletons. Material: PBMCs. The origin of the receptors is a woman aged 40 to 49 in good health.

V gene TRBV2 combines with J gene TRBJ2-1; D ambiguous. Germline V gene data show CDR1 as SNHLY and CDR2 as FYNNEI. V was cut by 7 bases and J by 6 bases, with 10 bases left in between. The CDR3 is 12 amino acids. The CDR3 is CASKVLPNEQFF. The CDR3 nucleotides read TGTGCCAGCAAGGTCCTCCCCAATGAGCAGTTCTTC.

A word on this clonotype: One end of the junction does not line up with germline, which may come from a read error. V and J are TRBV12-3 or TRBV12-4 and TRBJ1-1; D unresolved. The CDR3 runs to 11 residues. The CDR3 spells CASSLSPVAYF. CDR3 coding DNA: TGTGCCAGCAGTTTATCCCCTGTGGCCTATTTT.

The table lists this clonotype with many counts. This rearrangement joins TRBV10-3 to TRBJ2-1, with 11 bases identical to TRBD2. J lost 4 bases, V lost 0 bases, and 8 bases had no gene match. The CDR3 runs to 18 residues. Germline V gene sequence: CDR1 ENHRY, CDR2 SYGVKD. The CDR3 protein is CAISESIPLAGGYNEQFF. The CDR3 DNA is TGTGCCATCAGTGAGTCTATTCCCCTAGCGGGGGGTTACAATGAGCAGTTCTTC.

In regard to this clonotype: One end of the junction is discordant with germline, which a read error may explain. For the CDR3, the DNA is TGTGCCAGCAGCTTATCACCTCCTGCTGAAGCTATCTTT. Translating it yields CASSLSPPAEAIF. V and J are TRBV7-9 and TRBJ1-1; D remains ambiguous. The CDR3 runs to 13 residues. Germline V lookup: CDR1 SEHNR, CDR2 FQNEAQ (reference sequence). Using reference TRBV7-9 and TRBJ1-1 for the parts outside the CDR3, the full variable domain is DTGVSQNPRHKITKRGQNVTFRCDPISEHNRLYWYRQTLGQGPEFLTYFQNEAQLEKSRLLSDRFSAERPKGSFSTLEIQRTEQGDSAMYLCASSLSPPAEAIFGQGTRLTVV.

This clonotype has ten or more counts. The chain uses TRBV10-2 and TRBJ2-3; D is uncertain. The CDR3 totals 13 residues. CDR1 is WSHSY and CDR2 is SAAADI in the germline V gene. V was clipped by 3 bases and J by 6 bases, with 10 bases between them. CDR3 bases: TGCGCCAGCAGTGATTTCGGCTCTGATACGCAGTATTTT. As protein: CASSDFGSDTQYF.

This clonotype appeared many times. The chain uses TRBV3-1 and TRBJ1-5; D not resolved. Trimming left V 4 bases short and J 7 bases short, with 11 bases between. Germline values: CDR1 LGHDT, CDR2 YNNKEL (reference sequence). The CDR3 totals 13 residues. The CDR3 reads CASSPDLNQPQHF. In nucleotides, the CDR3 is TGTGCCAGCAGCCCTGACCTCAACCAGCCCCAGCATTTT.

The chain employs TRBV5-1 and TRBJ2-1; 7 bases agree with TRBD1. CDR1 SGHRS and CDR2 YFSETQ come from the germline V gene. This CDR3 is 15 amino acids long. Germline trimming cut 1 base from V and 7 bases from J; bases unmatched to any gene: 8. This CDR3 is CASSLTGDLGNEQFF. The CDR3, as DNA: TGCGCCAGCAGCTTGACAGGGGACCTGGGGAATGAGCAGTTCTTC.

This clonotype was seen repeatedly, ten times or more. The rearrangement uses TRBV27 and TRBJ2-4; D uncertain. The CDR3 totals 15 residues. The V end was cut by 7 bases, the J end by 1 base, with 14 bases between. Germline V lookup: CDR1 MNHEY, CDR2 SMNVEV (reference sequence). CDR3 amino acids: CASNMTQPAKNIQYF. CDR3 nucleotide sequence: TGTGCCAGCAATATGACCCAACCGGCCAAAAACATTCAGTACTTC.